The rows below give T cell receptor beta chains drawn from one sample of a study of HIV-infected patients and healthy controls. TCRdb called the 5' RACE reads again in MiXCR, with one record for every CDR3 protein. The sample records tens of thousands of distinct CDR3 sequences, under 25% being singletons. Sequenced input: CD4+ T cells from blood. Source of these receptors: a human donor in good health. CDR3s include the opening cysteine and the closing phenylalanine or tryptophan. D genes are given only for firm matches. Size is stated for part of the rows, as once, few or many counts, or as a class when the clone is expanded.

TRBD2,TRBJ2-2,few,TRBV30,TGTGCCGGGAAGGGTCCCGGGACTAGCAGCACCGGGGAGCTGTTTTTT,CAGKGPGTSSTGELFF
TRBD1,TRBJ1-2,many,TRBV24-1,TGTGCCACCAGTGATAGGACAGGGAGTTATGGCTACACCTTC,CATSDRTGSYGYTF
TRBD2,TRBJ2-1,many,TRBV24-1,TGTGCCACCAGTGATACCGGGACTAGCGGTTACAATGAGCAGTTCTTC,CATSDTGTSGYNEQFF
TRBD1,TRBJ1-2,many,TRBV12-3/TRBV12-4,TGTGCCAGCAGTTTTTCAGGGGGTGGCTACACCTTC,CASSFSGGGYTF
TRBD2,TRBJ2-1,.,TRBV24-1,TGTGCCACCGCGAGCGGGACTAGCGACTACAATGAGCAGTTCTTC,CATASGTSDYNEQFF
.,TRBJ1-1,.,TRBV6-5,TGTGCCAGCAGGCGAAGGCTACCACAAATGGGCACTGAAGCTTTCTTT,CASRRRLPQMGTEAFF
.,TRBJ2-2,many,TRBV7-9,TGTGCCAGCAGCTTAGGGGCGGGCTCGAACACCGGGGAGCTGTTTTTT,CASSLGAGSNTGELFF
TRBD1,TRBJ2-3,many,TRBV6-2/TRBV6-3,TGTGCCAGCAGCCCTGGACAGGGAATGGGCACAGATACGCAGTATTTT,CASSPGQGMGTDTQYF
.,TRBJ2-7,many,TRBV20-1,TGCAGTGCTAGTAGGTCAGTCAACTCCTACGAGCAGTACTTC,CSASRSVNSYEQYF
.,TRBJ2-7,few,TRBV12-3/TRBV12-4,TGTGCCAGCAGACTGGGGACAAAGGCGGGCGAGCAGTACTTC,CASRLGTKAGEQYF
.,TRBJ1-2,many,TRBV5-1,TGCGCCAGCAGACCCGACACAGCTAACTATGGCTACACCTTC,CASRPDTANYGYTF
.,TRBJ2-1,.,TRBV6-2/TRBV6-3,TGTGCCAGCAGTTACGCCATTCCGCATGAGCAGTTCTTC,CASSYAIPHEQFF
.,TRBJ1-2,many,TRBV29-1,TGCAGCGTTGACGACAGCTACTATGGCTACACCTTC,CSVDDSYYGYTF
.,TRBJ1-2,.,TRBV6-5,TGTGCCAGCATCTCTTACGGGCGCAGCCGAGATAACTATGGCTACACCTTC,CASISYGRSRDNYGYTF
.,TRBJ1-1,many,TRBV12-5,TGTGCTAGTGGTTATATTGGGGGGGTTGCAGTGAACACTGAAGCTTTCTTT,CASGYIGGVAVNTEAFF
TRBD1,TRBJ1-1,.,TRBV7-9,TGTGCCAGCAGCGCCCAAACAGGGGTCGGAGAAGCTTTCTTT,CASSAQTGVGEAFF
.,TRBJ2-5,.,TRBV29-1,TGCAGCGTTGAGGAGGGGGCTGGAGAGACCCAGTACTTC,CSVEEGAGETQYF
.,TRBJ1-1,few,TRBV19,TGTGCCAGTAACCCCGATGCGGGGAACACTGAAGCTTTCTTT,CASNPDAGNTEAFF
TRBD1,TRBJ1-1,few,TRBV20-1,TGCAGTGCTAGAGATTGGGACAGGAGCATGAACACTGAAGCTTTCTTT,CSARDWDRSMNTEAFF
TRBD1,TRBJ2-4,few,TRBV20-1,TGCAGTGCCATACCCGGGACAGGGTCCAAAAACATTCAGTACTTC,CSAIPGTGSKNIQYF
TRBD2,TRBJ2-3,.,TRBV7-8,TGTGCCAGCAGCTTAGGGGGGACTAGTCAGGGAGATACGCAGTATTTT,CASSLGGTSQGDTQYF
TRBD1,TRBJ2-3,.,TRBV7-3,TGTGCCAGCAGCCAGGGGGCAGGGAGCACAGATACGCAGTATTTT,CASSQGAGSTDTQYF
TRBD1,TRBJ1-6,many,TRBV6-2/TRBV6-3,TGTGCCAGCTATGACAGGGGTACCTCACCCCTCCACTTT,CASYDRGTSPLHF
.,TRBJ1-1,.,TRBV10-2,TGCGCCAGCAGTGATCTCGGGGGCACTGAAGCTTTCTTT,CASSDLGGTEAFF
.,TRBJ1-1,.,TRBV6-5,TGTCCCACCTCCGCGGGGTACACTGAAGCTTTCTTT,CPTSAGYTEAFF
TRBD1,TRBJ1-1,.,TRBV5-8,TGTGCCAGCAGCTTCGGGACAGGAGTGAACACTGAAGCTTTCTTT,CASSFGTGVNTEAFF
.,TRBJ2-3,.,TRBV7-9,TGTGCCAGCAGCTCAAGGGGGTCACGGACAGATACGCAGTATTTT,CASSSRGSRTDTQYF
.,TRBJ2-3,medium-sized,TRBV12-3/TRBV12-4,TGTGCCAGCAGCCTCAGCACAGATACGCAGTATTTT,CASSLSTDTQYF
TRBD1,TRBJ1-1,few,TRBV7-8,TGTGCCAGCAGCGGGGGACAGGGGGCCCCTGGCAAAGCTTTCTTT,CASSGGQGAPGKAFF
TRBD1,TRBJ2-1,many,TRBV7-2,TGTGCCAGCAGCACGGGACAGGGGGCAGGTAATGAGCAGTTCTTC,CASSTGQGAGNEQFF
.,TRBJ2-1,once,TRBV5-1,TGCGCCAGCAGGCCCGGCCCCCTCCGGAATGAGCAGTTCTTC,CASRPGPLRNEQFF
TRBD1,TRBJ1-5,.,TRBV5-8,TGTGCCAGCACCGGTCACAGGGGAGGGGGCAATCAGCCCCAGCATTTT,CASTGHRGGGNQPQHF
TRBD1,TRBJ1-5,.,TRBV20-1,TGCAGTGCTAGAATAGGGGGCCACGATCAGCCCCAGCATTTT,CSARIGGHDQPQHF
TRBD2,TRBJ2-7,once,TRBV12-3/TRBV12-4,TGTGCCAGCAGTCCCATTGCCGGACTAGCCCCCGAGCAGTACTTC,CASSPIAGLAPEQYF
TRBD1,TRBJ1-2,.,TRBV5-1,TGCGCCAGCAGCTACGGGACAGGGGACTATGGCTACACCTTC,CASSYGTGDYGYTF
.,TRBJ1-1,.,TRBV6-2/TRBV6-3,TGTGCCAGCATCGTCAGGGGCTCGGGTACGGAAGCTTTCTTT,CASIVRGSGTEAFF
.,TRBJ1-3,few,TRBV3-1,TGTGCCAGCAGCCAATTGGCGCGACGGACCTCTGGAAACACCATATATTTT,CASSQLARRTSGNTIYF
.,TRBJ1-3,few,TRBV18,TGTGCCAGCTCACCTAACACAGGACCGAGCTCTGGAAACACCATATATTTT,CASSPNTGPSSGNTIYF
.,TRBJ1-6,many,TRBV20-1,TGCAGTGCTAAGGACGGGCATAATTCACCCCTCCACTTT,CSAKDGHNSPLHF
.,TRBJ2-1,many,TRBV11-1,TGTGCCATCGTGGGAGCCTACAATGAGCAGTTCTTC,CAIVGAYNEQFF